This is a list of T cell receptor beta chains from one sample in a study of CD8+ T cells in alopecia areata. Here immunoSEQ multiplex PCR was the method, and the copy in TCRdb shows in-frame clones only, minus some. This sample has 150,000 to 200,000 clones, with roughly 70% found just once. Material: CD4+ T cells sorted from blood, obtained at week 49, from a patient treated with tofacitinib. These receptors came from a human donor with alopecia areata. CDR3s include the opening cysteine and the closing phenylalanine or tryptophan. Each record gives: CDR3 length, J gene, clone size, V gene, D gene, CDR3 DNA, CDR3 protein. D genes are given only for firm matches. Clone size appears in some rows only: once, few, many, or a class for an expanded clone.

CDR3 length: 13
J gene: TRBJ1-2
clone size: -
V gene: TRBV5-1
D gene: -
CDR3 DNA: TGCGCCAGCAGCTTGAGTCTAGGGAATGGCTACACCTTC
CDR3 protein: CASSLSLGNGYTF

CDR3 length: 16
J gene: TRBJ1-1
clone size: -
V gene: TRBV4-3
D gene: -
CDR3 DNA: TGCGCCAGCAGCCAAGATACCGGAGGGGTCCGCACTGAAGCTTTCTTT
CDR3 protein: CASSQDTGGVRTEAFF

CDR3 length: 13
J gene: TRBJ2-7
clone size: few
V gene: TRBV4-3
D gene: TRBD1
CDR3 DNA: TGCGCCAGCAGCCCCACAGGGGTAAGCGAGCAGTACTTC
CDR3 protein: CASSPTGVSEQYF

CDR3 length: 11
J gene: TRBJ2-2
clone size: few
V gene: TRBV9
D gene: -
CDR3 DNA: TGTGCCAGCAGCGGGACCGGGGAGCTGTTTTTT
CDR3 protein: CASSGTGELFF

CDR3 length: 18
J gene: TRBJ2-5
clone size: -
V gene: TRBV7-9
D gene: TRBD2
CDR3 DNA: TGTGCCAGCAGACCTCCTAGCGGGGGGCCTCTGGGACAAGAGACCCAGTACTTC
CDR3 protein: CASRPPSGGPLGQETQYF

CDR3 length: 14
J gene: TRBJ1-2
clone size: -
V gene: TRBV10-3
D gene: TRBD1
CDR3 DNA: TGTGCCATCAACTCGGACAGGCGGCACGATGGCTACACCTTC
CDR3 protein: CAINSDRRHDGYTF

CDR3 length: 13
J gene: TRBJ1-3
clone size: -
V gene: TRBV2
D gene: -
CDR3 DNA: TGTGCCAGCAGTGACAGGGTTGGAAACACCATATATTTT
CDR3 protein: CASSDRVGNTIYF

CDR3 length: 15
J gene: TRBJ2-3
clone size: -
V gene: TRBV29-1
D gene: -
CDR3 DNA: TGCAGCGTTGGGTTACAGGGGACTTACACAGATACGCAGTATTTT
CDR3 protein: CSVGLQGTYTDTQYF

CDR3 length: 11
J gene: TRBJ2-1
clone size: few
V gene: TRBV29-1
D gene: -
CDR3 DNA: TGCAGCGTTGACAGGGGTCATGAGCAGTTCTTC
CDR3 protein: CSVDRGHEQFF

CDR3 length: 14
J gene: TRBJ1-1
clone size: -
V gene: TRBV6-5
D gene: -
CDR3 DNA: TGTGCCAGCAGTTACTCCGGGGCGAACACTGAAGCTTTCTTT
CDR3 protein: CASSYSGANTEAFF

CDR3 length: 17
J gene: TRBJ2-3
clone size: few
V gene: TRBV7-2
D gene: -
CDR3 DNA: TGTGCCAGCAGCGCCCCCCCCGGTGCCCTCAACAGGGATACGCAGTATTTT
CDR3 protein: CASSAPPGALNRDTQYF